The 29 T cell receptor beta chains in this list originate from one sample, sequenced in a study of blood T cell repertoires in COVID-19. Measured with immunoSEQ multiplex PCR; TCRdb has only the in-frame clones, and not every one. The sample shows 300,000 to 400,000 clones, more than 75% of them seen only once. Sequenced input: PBMCs or T cells enriched from blood (not recorded which). Receptor source: a woman aged 18-30 years who had recovered from COVID-19.

The chain uses TRBV27 and TRBJ2-7; 8 nucleotides line up with TRBD1. CDR1 and CDR2 from the germline V gene are MNHEY and SMNVEV (reference sequence). The junction had 10 bases not matched to a gene; V was cut back by 8 bases and J by 4 bases. This CDR3 is built from 14 residues. CDR3 sequence: CASGNGQGSYEQYF. The CDR3 DNA follows: TGTGCCAGCGGGAATGGACAGGGTTCTTACGAGCAGTACTTC.

This sequence joins TRBV13 and TRBJ2-3, with 8 bases identical to TRBD2. Germline CDR1 and CDR2: PRHDT and FYEKMQ (reference sequence). The CDR3 runs 18 residues. Unmatched junction bases numbered 11, after V lost 2 bases and J lost 1 base. CDR3 amino acids: CASSLRTSRARGTDTQYF. The CDR3, as DNA: TGTGCCAGCAGCTTAAGGACTAGCAGGGCAAGAGGCACAGATACGCAGTATTTT. The full variable domain, in which reference TRBV13 and TRBJ2-3 provide the parts outside the CDR3, is AAGVIQSPRHLIKEKRETATLKCYPIPRHDTVYWYQQGPGQDPQFLISFYEKMQSDKGSIPDRFSAQQFSDYHSELNMSSLELGDSALYFCASSLRTSRARGTDTQYFGPGTRLTVL.

The chain couples TRBV3-1 (or the pseudogene TRBV3-2) to TRBJ2-1; perhaps TRBD2 as D (5 bases). This CDR3 comprises 18 residues. V lost 5 bases, J lost 1 base, and 21 bases lay in between. The germline V gene encodes CDR1 LGHDT and CDR2 YNNKEL (reference sequence). In DNA, the CDR3 is TGTGCCAGCAGCTCCCCGTACGACCGGGGTAAGTCCTACAATGAGCAGTTCTTC. This codes for CASSSPYDRGKSYNEQFF.

The chain links TRBV12-3 or TRBV12-4 to TRBJ2-7; a weak D match, TRBD1 (6 bases). The CDR3 loop spans 13 amino acids. Between the trimmed V and J ends, which lost 7 bases and 0 bases, there was a span of 10 bases. The CDR3 DNA reads TGTGCCAGCACGTGGGACACCTCCTACGAGCAGTACTTC. Protein product: CASTWDTSYEQYF.

The CDR3 sequence: CASSLGGEGPLAFF. CDR3 coding DNA: TGTGCCAGCAGCTTAGGGGGGGAAGGGCCTTTGGCTTTCTTT. V and J are TRBV11-2 and TRBJ1-1; maybe TRBD1 (5 bases). Germline values: CDR1 SGHAT, CDR2 FQNNGV. The CDR3 spans 14 residues. The germline V and J ends were trimmed by 1 base and 11 bases, with 17 bases remaining between them.

With respect to this clone: Compared with germline, one end of the junction differs, possibly owing to a read error. The chain has TRBV28 and TRBJ1-2; 7 nucleotides agree with TRBD1. The CDR3 spans 12 residues. The germline V gene has CDR1 MDHEN and CDR2 SYDVKM. The CDR3 sequence is CASSLTGQNLSF. DNA of the CDR3: TGTGCCAGCAGTTTAACGGGACAGAATCTTTCCTTC.

This rearrangement joins TRBV20-1 to TRBJ1-6, with D possibly matching TRBD1 (5 bases). With 3 bases removed from V and 3 bases from J, the gap between germline ends came to 12 bases. Germline loops: CDR1 DFQATT, CDR2 SNEGSKA (reference sequence). This CDR3 spans 15 amino acids. Here the CDR3 DNA reads TGCAGTGCTAGTTGGGGTAGGGGCTATAATTCACCCCTCCACTTT. Its translation: CSASWGRGYNSPLHF.

V gene TRBV9 combines with J gene TRBJ2-4, with D tentatively TRBD2 (6 bases). This CDR3 comprises 14 residues. V lost 0 bases, J lost 7 bases, and 11 bases lay in between. Germline V gives CDR1 SGDLS, CDR2 YYNGEE. The CDR3 DNA sequence: TGTGCCAGCAGCGTAGGGGGGGTGGCCAACATTCAGTACTTC. It translates to CASSVGGVANIQYF.

The gene calls are TRBV7-9 and TRBJ1-1; 8 nucleotides match TRBD1. Trimming removed 1 base from V and 4 bases from J; junction bases left unmatched: 8. This CDR3 contains 16 residues. Germline CDR1 and CDR2: SEHNR and FQNEAQ (reference sequence). The CDR3 DNA sequence: TGTGCCAGCAGCTTAGTAGGACAGGGCGGGAGCACTGAAGCTTTCTTT. It is translated as CASSLVGQGGSTEAFF.

The rearrangement links TRBV11-3 to TRBJ2-5, with 9 bases matching TRBD2. The V and J ends lost 5 bases and 3 bases, in that order; junction bases with no gene match: 10. From germline, CDR1 is SGHNT and CDR2 YENEEA. The CDR3 has 16 residues. The CDR3 DNA sequence: TGTGCCAGCAGCCCCCGGGTAGCGGGGGAAAAAGAGACCCAGTACTTC. Amino acid sequence: CASSPRVAGEKETQYF.

This chain connects TRBV28 to TRBJ1-4, with TRBD1 matching over 7 bases. The CDR3 spans 15 residues. The V gene's germline CDR1 is MDHEN and CDR2 SYDVKM. V was clipped by 2 bases and J by 6 bases; unmatched bases: 6. The CDR3 coding sequence is TGTGCCAGCAGTTTACGGGGACAGATACATGAAAAACTGTTTTTT. Protein sequence: CASSLRGQIHEKLFF.

The genes are TRBV10-3 and TRBJ2-1; a possible D gene is TRBD1 (6 bases). Trimming took 0 bases from V and 3 from J, leaving 12 bases between them. The germline V gene has CDR1 ENHRY and CDR2 SYGVKD. The CDR3 has 16 amino acids. The CDR3 sequence is CAISESTGRHYNEQFF. In DNA, the CDR3 is TGTGCCATCAGTGAGTCGACAGGCCGACACTACAATGAGCAGTTCTTC.

This sequence joins TRBV19 and TRBJ1-5; no clear D. The V gene's germline CDR1 is LNHDA and CDR2 SQIVND (reference sequence). The germline V and J ends were trimmed by 3 bases and 9 bases, with 12 bases remaining between them. This CDR3 has 13 amino acids. The CDR3 nucleotides read TGTGCCAGTAGTATGCGTCCGCCGGGGCCCCAGCATTTT. Its protein is CASSMRPPGPQHF.

This clone was detected once. This chain links TRBV9 with TRBJ1-3; D gene unclear. V gave up 2 bases and J gave up 1 base, with 19 bases separating them. Germline values: CDR1 SGDLS, CDR2 YYNGEE. The CDR3 spans 18 residues. The CDR3 coding sequence is TGTGCCAGCAGCGTCGAAATGGAGGACGGTGGATCTGGAAACACCATATATTTT. Translating gives CASSVEMEDGGSGNTIYF.

The V and J genes are TRBV28 and TRBJ1-6; tentative D call: TRBD1 (6 bases). Trimming took 7 bases from V and 5 from J, leaving 12 bases between them. The CDR3 length is 14 residues. Germline CDR1 is MDHEN and CDR2 is SYDVKM. CDR3 region: CASNTGTHNSPLHF. CDR3 DNA sequence: TGTGCCAGCAACACAGGGACACATAATTCACCCCTCCACTTT.

This clone was picked up one time. The chain couples TRBV7-8 to TRBJ1-2; 7 bases line up with TRBD1. Looked up from germline, CDR1 is SGHVS and CDR2 is FQNEAQ. V gave up 5 bases and J gave up 5 bases; unmatched junction bases: 14. CDR3 size: 16 residues. Here the CDR3 DNA reads TGTGCCAGCAGCCCAAGCGGACAGGCCTTCGTTTATGGCTACACCTTC. It specifies CASSPSGQAFVYGYTF.

The chain is built from TRBV3-1 (or the pseudogene TRBV3-2) and TRBJ1-3; weak D call: TRBD1 (6 bases). Trimming shortened V by 0 bases and J by 0 bases, and 12 bases separated the two germline ends. The CDR3 is 17 residues long. In germline, CDR1 is LGHDT, CDR2 YNNKEL (reference sequence). The CDR3 region is CASSQDRTALSGNTIYF. Here the CDR3 DNA reads TGTGCCAGCAGCCAAGATCGGACAGCTCTCTCTGGAAACACCATATATTTT.

V usage is TRBV5-1 and J usage is TRBJ2-3; 8 bases agree with TRBD1. In germline, CDR1 is SGHRS, CDR2 YFSETQ. This CDR3 region has 15 residues. Germline trimming cut 3 bases from V and 1 base from J; bases unmatched to any gene: 4. CDR3 loop: CASSSGQGRTDTQYF. The CDR3 DNA follows: TGCGCCAGCAGCTCAGGACAGGGCCGCACAGATACGCAGTATTTT. Complete variable domain (other parts from reference TRBV5-1 and TRBJ2-3): KAGVTQTPRYLIKTRGQQVTLSCSPISGHRSVSWYQQTPGQGLQFLFEYFSETQRNKGNFPGRFSGRQFSNSRSEMNVSTLELGDSALYLCASSSGQGRTDTQYFGPGTRLTVL.

This clone turned up a few times. This sequence joins TRBV5-4 and TRBJ1-2; D unresolved. Trimming stripped 4 bases from V and 4 bases from J, with 14 bases between. Germline CDR1 is SGHNT and CDR2 is YYREEE (reference sequence). This CDR3 region has 14 residues. CDR3 region: CASSTGPLAYGYTF. The CDR3 DNA reads as TGTGCCAGCAGCACCGGCCCCCTAGCCTATGGCTACACCTTC.

V usage is TRBV5-1 and J usage is TRBJ1-2, with 8 positions matching TRBD1. The CDR3 extends over 14 amino acids. Germline lookup yields CDR1 SGHRS and CDR2 YFSETQ. V trimming: 4 bases; J trimming: 4 bases; junction bases outside the gene matches: 6. In DNA, the CDR3 is TGCGCCAGCAGCCGGGGACAGGAGTTCTATGGCTACACCTTC. Translating gives CASSRGQEFYGYTF.

The chain links TRBV5-1 to TRBJ2-7; tentative D call: TRBD2 (5 bases). The V end lost 0 bases, the J end lost 0 bases, and 10 bases lay between the germline ends. CDR1 and CDR2 (germline): SGHRS, YFSETQ. The CDR3 is 15 residues long. CDR3 amino acids: CASSLGEGLSYEQYF. In DNA form, the CDR3 reads TGCGCCAGCAGCTTGGGAGAGGGCCTCTCCTACGAGCAGTACTTC.

This chain joins TRBV7-9 and TRBJ1-2, with 7 bases aligning to TRBD1. Germline V gene lookup returns CDR1 SEHNR and CDR2 FQNEAQ (reference sequence). This CDR3 is built from 17 residues. The V gene end was trimmed by 4 bases and the J gene end by 5 bases; junction bases not matched to a gene: 16. Written as DNA, the CDR3 is TGTGCCAGCAGCTCCCCCGAAACACAGGGGCCGCTTTATGGCTACACCTTC. The encoded protein is CASSSPETQGPLYGYTF.

Details on this clone: One end of the junction varies from germline; a read error may be responsible. The V call is TRBV4-2, the J call TRBJ1-2, with D maybe TRBD1 (5 bases). In germline, CDR1 is LGHNA, CDR2 YNFKEQ. CDR3 size: 12 residues. CDR3 in DNA: TGTGCCAGCGGGGCAGATTCCTATGTCTACACCTTC. Translated: CASGADSYVYTF.

This clone appeared a few times. The chain recombines TRBV21-1 with TRBJ2-2; the DNA was not used to check the table's D call, TRBD1. TRBV21-1 is termed a pseudogene. This CDR3 contains 17 residues. CDR3: CASSPEAGQAYTGELFF. The CDR3 DNA sequence: TGTGCCAGCAGCCCTGAGGCGGGACAGGCGTACACCGGGGAGCTGTTTTTT.

The rearrangement joins TRBV5-1 to TRBJ1-2; D ambiguous. Per germline, CDR1 SGHRS and CDR2 YFSETQ. Between the trimmed V and J ends, which lost 0 bases and 5 bases, there was a span of 11 bases. The CDR3 has 14 residues. The CDR3 DNA sequence: TGCGCCAGCAGCTTGGAACTAGACCTTTATGGCTACACCTTC. This encodes CASSLELDLYGYTF.

This clone showed up just once. The gene calls are TRBV7-2 and TRBJ1-2; D ambiguous. V lost 7 bases and J lost 3, with 12 bases in between. Germline values: CDR1 SGHTA, CDR2 FQGNSA. CDR3 size: 13 residues. CDR3: CASNSWGDYGYTF. For the CDR3, the DNA is TGTGCCAGCAACTCATGGGGAGACTATGGCTACACCTTC.

The rearrangement uses TRBV27 and TRBJ2-5; the match to TRBD2 covers 7 bases. CDR1 and CDR2 from the germline V gene are MNHEY and SMNVEV (reference sequence). The CDR3 consists of 14 residues. V lost 8 bases, J lost 2 bases, and 8 bases stayed unmatched. The CDR3 protein is CASATPSGQETQYF. In DNA form, the CDR3 reads TGTGCCAGCGCCACCCCTAGCGGTCAAGAGACCCAGTACTTC.

This clone was seen just once. The rearrangement joins TRBV5-1 to TRBJ2-2; tentatively, D is TRBD1 (6 bases). Trimming took off 0 bases at V and 6 bases at J, with 9 bases between the two ends. The CDR3 length is 14 residues. The V gene's germline CDR1 is SGHRS and CDR2 YFSETQ. The CDR3 DNA reads TGCGCCAGCAGCTTGGCAACAGGGCCCGGGGAGCTGTTTTTT. Translating gives CASSLATGPGELFF.

The chain joins TRBV9 to TRBJ2-7, with D perhaps TRBD2 (5 bases). The CDR3 runs to 13 residues. V was pared by 4 bases and J by 3 bases, with 11 bases between. Germline-derived CDR1 and CDR2 are SGDLS and YYNGEE. DNA for the CDR3: TGTGCCAGCAGCAGGCCCGAGGGCTACGAGCAGTACTTC. It yields the protein CASSRPEGYEQYF.